This TCR beta chain is drawn from a study of PD-1 blockade in classical Hodgkin lymphoma (TCRdb year 2020). Some background on the complete study: Nivolumab dosing was 3 mg/kg intravenously every 2 weeks, continuing until either disease progression or unacceptable toxicity. To define a peripheral blood immune signature of response to PD-1 blockade in classical Hodgkin lymphoma, the study combined TCR beta sequencing with CyTOF.

Genomic DNA was isolated using the Qiagen DNeasy kit from unsorted PBMCs as well as from negatively selected CD4+ and CD8+ fractions. Amplification of TCR beta CDR3 regions was done by immunoSEQ multiplex PCR with primers that anneal to V and J segments. A synthetic immune receptor repertoire was used to minimize amplification bias, and any remaining bias was removed computationally after sequencing. Under the source paper's analysis protocol: Repertoire diversity was quantified as the Shannon entropy index using custom Python scripts. Unsorted, CD4+ and CD8+ repertoires were analyzed separately, except for combined analyses in which CD4+ and CD8+ sequences were merged in silico. A clone counted as expanded when the clone's frequency after treatment rose at least 2-fold relative to C1D1, and clones undetected at baseline were given a pseudocount of 0.5. Clones with 0 or 1 copy at C1D1 were classified as singleton clones, and clones with 2 or more copies were classified as non-singleton clones. By matching protein sequences in sorted samples from the same patient, clones expanded in unsorted samples were annotated as CD4+, CD8+ or unknown. Wilcoxon tests on paired samples were used to test diversity changes from C1D1 to C4D1. The source is immuneACCESS, and TCRdb retained only in-frame sequences with V and J called. Part of the clones is not carried over; for the studies checked, unresolved V genes explain less than half of this, and the remainder is unexplained. V and J calls plus clone size are reproduced from that table; the DNA served to infer D and trimming. The sample table contains about 31,000 clones; only one count was recorded for around 70% of them. The ten biggest clones cover less than 4.5% of the sample.

A note on this clone: Its cognate antigen has yet to be identified. Base-call qualities are not available, and no considerably larger clone is one nucleotide away.

V trim: 3 bases; J trim: 6 bases; unmatched bases: 9. The germline V gene (reference sequence) sets CDR1 to MNHNY and CDR2 to SVGAGI. There are 16 amino acids in the CDR3, from cysteine to phenylalanine inclusive. Only the CDR3 part of the read is kept: 48 bases, read in frame from the first base. The paper as a whole reports these results and caveats: Only a single clinical trial cohort was studied, and what caused the repertoire differences, possibly disease activity or prior therapy, remained undefined. Baseline TCR diversity was reported as lower in newly diagnosed patients than in healthy donors, and lower still in relapsed/refractory patients. Trial patients achieving complete response had baseline diversity similar to newly diagnosed patients, whereas partial responders and progressors had significantly lower diversity. A significant rise by C4D1 was seen in CD4+ but not CD8+ TCR diversity (p=0.0027 vs p=0.16), with the rise being most apparent in complete responders (p=0.02). Diversity was lower in patients who began nivolumab less than 1 year after ASCT, so these patients were left out of later analyses to avoid confounding by immune reconstitution.

In the paper's terms, the time point label means: cycle 2 day 1 (C2D1) of nivolumab. Every trial patient had relapsed following autologous stem cell transplantation, and prior brentuximab vedotin exposure was what differed among cohorts A, B and C. The trial cohort included 55 to 60 patients with relapsed/refractory classical Hodgkin lymphoma, and each patient had a best overall response of complete response, partial response or progressive disease. Single-agent nivolumab was administered to trial patients in the multi-cohort phase II CheckMate 205 trial. An independent review committee assessed best overall response by applying the 2007 International Working Group response criteria. Trial PBMCs were obtained immediately prior to nivolumab initiation (C1D1) and on therapy at cycle 2 day 1 and cycle 4 day 1. Peripheral blood was collected in 8 mL Vacutainer Cell Preparation Tubes, from which PBMCs were isolated by centrifugation and then cryopreserved.

Sequences were derived from peripheral blood mononuclear cells (PBMCs), sampled before the second cycle of nivolumab. The receptor was derived from a human donor with classical Hodgkin lymphoma. The chain links TRBV6-6 with TRBJ2-1, with 9 junctional bases fitting TRBD1. The sequenced DNA is TGTGCCAGCAGTTATCCCCAGTCGACAGGGGGCAATGAGCAGTTCTTC. The resulting protein is CASSYPQSTGGNEQFF.